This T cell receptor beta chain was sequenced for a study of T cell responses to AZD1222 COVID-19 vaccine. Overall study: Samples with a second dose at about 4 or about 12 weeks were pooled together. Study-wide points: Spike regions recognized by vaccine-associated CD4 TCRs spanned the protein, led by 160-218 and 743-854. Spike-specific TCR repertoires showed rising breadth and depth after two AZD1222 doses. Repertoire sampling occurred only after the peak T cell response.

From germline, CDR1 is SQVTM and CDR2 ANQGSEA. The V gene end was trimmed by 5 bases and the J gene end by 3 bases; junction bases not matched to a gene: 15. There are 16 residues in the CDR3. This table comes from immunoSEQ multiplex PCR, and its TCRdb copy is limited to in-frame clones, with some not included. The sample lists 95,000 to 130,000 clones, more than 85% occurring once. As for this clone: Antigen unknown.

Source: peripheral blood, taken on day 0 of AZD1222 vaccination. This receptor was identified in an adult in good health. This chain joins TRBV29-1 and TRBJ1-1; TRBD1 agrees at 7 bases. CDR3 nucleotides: TGCAGCGTTAAGATGGGGACAGTTTCCGAGGACACTGAAGCTTTCTTT. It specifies CSVKMGTVSEDTEAFF.